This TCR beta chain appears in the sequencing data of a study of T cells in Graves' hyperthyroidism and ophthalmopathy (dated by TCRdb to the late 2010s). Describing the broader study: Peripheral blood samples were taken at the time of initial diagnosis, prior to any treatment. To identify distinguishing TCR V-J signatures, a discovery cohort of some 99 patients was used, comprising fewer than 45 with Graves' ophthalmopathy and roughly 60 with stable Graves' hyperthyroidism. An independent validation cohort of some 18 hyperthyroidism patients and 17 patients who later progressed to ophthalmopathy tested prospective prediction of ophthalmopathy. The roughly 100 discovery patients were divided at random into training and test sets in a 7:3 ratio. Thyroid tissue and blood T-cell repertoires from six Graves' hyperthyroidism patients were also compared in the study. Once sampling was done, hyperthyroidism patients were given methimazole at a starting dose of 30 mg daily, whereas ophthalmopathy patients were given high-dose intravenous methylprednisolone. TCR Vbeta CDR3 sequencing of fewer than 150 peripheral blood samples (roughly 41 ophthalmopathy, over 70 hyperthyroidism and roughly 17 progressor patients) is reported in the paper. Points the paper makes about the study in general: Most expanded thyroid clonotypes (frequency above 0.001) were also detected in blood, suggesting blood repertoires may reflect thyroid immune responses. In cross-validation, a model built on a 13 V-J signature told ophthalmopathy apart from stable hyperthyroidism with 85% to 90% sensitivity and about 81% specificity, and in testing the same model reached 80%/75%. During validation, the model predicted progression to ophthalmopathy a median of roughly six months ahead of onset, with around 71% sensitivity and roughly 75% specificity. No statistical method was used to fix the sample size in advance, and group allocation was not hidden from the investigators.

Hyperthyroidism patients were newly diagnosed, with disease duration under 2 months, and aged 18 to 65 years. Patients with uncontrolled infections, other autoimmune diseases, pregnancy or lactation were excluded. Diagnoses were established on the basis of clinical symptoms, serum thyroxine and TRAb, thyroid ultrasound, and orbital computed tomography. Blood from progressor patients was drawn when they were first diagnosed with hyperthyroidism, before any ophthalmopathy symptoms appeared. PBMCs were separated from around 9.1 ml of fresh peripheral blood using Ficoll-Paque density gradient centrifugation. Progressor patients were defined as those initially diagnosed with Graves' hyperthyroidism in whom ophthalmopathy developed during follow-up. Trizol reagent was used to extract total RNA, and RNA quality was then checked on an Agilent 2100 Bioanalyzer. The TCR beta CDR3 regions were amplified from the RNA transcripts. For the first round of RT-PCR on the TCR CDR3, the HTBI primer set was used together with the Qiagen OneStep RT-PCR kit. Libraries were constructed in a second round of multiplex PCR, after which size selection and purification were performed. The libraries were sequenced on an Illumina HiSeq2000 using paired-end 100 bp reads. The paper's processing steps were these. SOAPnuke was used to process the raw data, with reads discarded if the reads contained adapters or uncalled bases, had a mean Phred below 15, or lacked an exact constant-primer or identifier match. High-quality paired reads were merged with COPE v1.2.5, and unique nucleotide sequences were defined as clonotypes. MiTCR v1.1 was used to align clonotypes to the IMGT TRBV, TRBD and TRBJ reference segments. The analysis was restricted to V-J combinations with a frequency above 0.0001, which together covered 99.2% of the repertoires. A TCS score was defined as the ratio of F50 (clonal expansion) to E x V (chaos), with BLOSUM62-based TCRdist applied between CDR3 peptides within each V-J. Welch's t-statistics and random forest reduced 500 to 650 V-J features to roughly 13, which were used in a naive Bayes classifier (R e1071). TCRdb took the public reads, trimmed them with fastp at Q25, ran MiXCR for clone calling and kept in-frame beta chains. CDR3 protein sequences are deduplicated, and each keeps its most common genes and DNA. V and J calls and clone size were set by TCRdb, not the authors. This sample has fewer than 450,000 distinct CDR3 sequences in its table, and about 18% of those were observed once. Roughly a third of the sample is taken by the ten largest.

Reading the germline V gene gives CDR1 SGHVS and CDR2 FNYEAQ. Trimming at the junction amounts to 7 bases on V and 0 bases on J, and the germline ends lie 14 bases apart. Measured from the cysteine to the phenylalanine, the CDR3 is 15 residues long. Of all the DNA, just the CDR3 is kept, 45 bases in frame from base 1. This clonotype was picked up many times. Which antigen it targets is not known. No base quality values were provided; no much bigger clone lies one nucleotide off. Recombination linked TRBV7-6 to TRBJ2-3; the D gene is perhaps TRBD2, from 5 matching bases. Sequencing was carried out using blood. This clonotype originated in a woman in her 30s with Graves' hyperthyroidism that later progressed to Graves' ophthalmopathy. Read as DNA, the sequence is TGTGCCAGCACCACTGGGAGACATAGCACAGATACGCAGTATTTT. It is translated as CASTTGRHSTDTQYF. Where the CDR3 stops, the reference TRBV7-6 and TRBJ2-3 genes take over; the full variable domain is GAGVSQSPRYKVTKRGQDVALRCDPISGHVSLYWYRQALGQGPEFLTYFNYEAQQDKSGLPNDRFSAERPEGSISTLTIQRTEQRDSAMYRCASTTGRHSTDTQYFGPGTRLTVL.